This TCR beta chain came from a study of regulatory and conventional T cells in RAG deficiency (dated by TCRdb to about 2017). Regarding the complete study: High-throughput TCR beta sequencing was used to compare the repertoire diversity and composition of Treg, conventional CD4+ and CD8+ T cells between RAG-deficient patients and healthy controls.

Libraries came from the immunoSEQ multiplex PCR assay. Genomic DNA from the sorted T-cell subsets was used to amplify and sequence rearranged TCR beta chain products. Processing in the source paper ran as follows. Repertoire diversity of productive TCR beta rearrangements was quantified using Shannon entropy and Simpson indices. Clonal expansion was assessed using the summed frequency of the 100 most abundant productive TCR beta clonotypes among total reads. The TRB repertoires were scored with a self-reactivity index built on which amino acids appear at CDR3beta positions 6 and 7. Two-way ANOVA was used for repertoire analyses, while Student t or Mann-Whitney tests were used for flow cytometric analyses. TCRdb retrieved this table from immuneACCESS and kept in-frame rearrangements only. Not all clones are present; in checked studies, unresolved V genes account for under half, and no reason is known for the remainder. V and J calls and clone size are copied from that table; D and trimming were computed from the DNA. A total of about 28,000 clones appear in this sample, just over 90% of them only once. Approximately 0.82% of the sample goes to the ten largest clones.

What the work shows at the level of the full study, not this receptor alone: Sorted CD25-high CD127-low cells from Omenn syndrome patients may represent peripherally activated cells rather than bona fide Treg cells. All patient T-cell subsets had shorter CDR3 lengths; Omenn syndrome patients showed >75% Treg-Tconv repertoire overlap at nucleotide and amino acid level. Some T-cell subset analyses were not performed for some subjects. Compared with control T-cell subpopulations, RAG-deficient patients had much lower Shannon entropy and higher Simpson indices. In Omenn syndrome and CID/AS patients compared with controls, roughly 98-fold fewer unique TCR beta sequences were detected from Treg cells, versus around 10-fold fewer for other subsets.

Before genomic DNA was extracted, regulatory T cells were isolated from blood as CD4+CD25-high CD127-low cells. About eight healthy control donors served as the comparison group for repertoire analyses. A note on this clone: Its antigen remains unidentified. No base qualities exist here, and no much larger clone lies one base off it.

The sample was also reused in another study, on regulatory T cells. According to the second study: In the multiplex PCR, 52 forward TRBV primers and 13 reverse TRBJ primers were used, and assay-based and computational corrections were applied for amplification bias. Restricted unique TRB V-J pairs and skewed V and J gene usage were observed in patient repertoires, most markedly in regulatory T cells. The study compared T-cell receptor beta repertoires of sorted regulatory, conventional CD4+ and CD8+ T cells in CD3G-deficient patients with those in healthy controls. Ficoll density separation was used to isolate peripheral blood mononuclear cells. Rearranged TRB loci were amplified from genomic DNA by multiplex PCR within the immunoSEQ assay. An Illumina HiSeq platform was used to sequence the TRB amplicons. Raw sequences were error-filtered and aligned to reference gene sequences by custom algorithms, then analyzed with the immunoSEQ online tools. Productive and nonproductive TRB rearrangement frequencies were evaluated among both unique and total sequences. For group comparisons, t tests, Mann-Whitney tests or two-way ANOVA were performed in Prism software.

The specimen was Tregs sorted from blood. This TCR was recovered from a human donor in good health.

The DNA is as follows: TGTGCCAGTAGGCTAGCGGGGGGGACGAACACCGGGGAGCTGTTTTTT. It codes for CASRLAGGTNTGELFF. Recombination linked TRBV19 to TRBJ2-2; TRBD2 lines up with 12 middle nucleotides. From its cysteine to its phenylalanine, the CDR3 spans 16 amino acids. The entry retains the CDR3 DNA only, 48 bases that are in frame from base 1. V and J are trimmed by 6 bases and 0 bases, and the gene matches miss 2 bases of the junction. Based on the germline V gene (reference sequence), the CDR1 and CDR2 sequences are LNHDA and SQIVND.